This T cell receptor beta chain was sequenced for a study of a mutant IDH1 vaccine in newly diagnosed glioma. Only in-frame clones appear in the TCRdb table, and some are missing; sequencing was by immunoSEQ multiplex PCR. The repertoire holds more than 50,000 clones, with just over 85% as singletons. Documented time point: baseline, week 1 (first vaccination visit). Treatment noted: pre-vaccination baseline after standard-of-care therapy. From germline, CDR1 is MNHEY and CDR2 SVGAGI. V was cut by 4 bases and J by 3 bases, with 13 bases left in between. This CDR3 has 15 residues. The sequences come from PBMCs, collected from a glioma patient treated with radiotherapy, temozolomide or both. This sequence was found in a man aged 30-40 years with glioma. J is TRBJ1-5 and V is TRBV6-5, with D uncertain. The CDR3 DNA follows: TGTGCCAGCAGTTCCATCGCCAGATACAATCAGCCCCAGCATTTT. Translation gives CASSSIARYNQPQHF.